This paragraph reports one T cell receptor (beta chain). The CDR3 extends over 16 amino acids. The germline CDR1 and CDR2 sequences are KGHDR and SFDVKD. V shed 3 bases and J 5 bases; nucleotides not matched to a gene: 5. Using immunoSEQ multiplex PCR, the repertoire was profiled, and TCRdb retains in-frame clones only, with some absent. Found here are roughly 110,000 clones, around 88% of them singletons; the top ten hold approximately 6.8%. The data were taken from a study of blood T cell repertoires in COVID-19. This sequence originates from a man between 50 and 59 years old with active or convalescent COVID-19. This sequence joins TRBV24-1 and TRBJ2-1; the match to TRBD2 covers 11 bases. The source material was peripheral blood. The CDR3 reads CATSDPLAGGDNEQFF. As DNA, the CDR3 is TGTGCCACCAGTGATCCCTTAGCGGGAGGGGACAATGAGCAGTTCTTC.